This T cell receptor (beta chain) was captured in a study of Ad26.COV2.S vaccination and SARS-CoV-2 variants. Study-wide background: Once, or twice with 56 days between doses, Ad26.COV2.S was given intramuscularly. Whole-study findings and limits: Vaccinated individuals (as opposed to placebo recipients) had higher spike-specific TCR breadth. Responses of T cells in total may have been underestimated by the TCR breadth and depth analyses.

Documented treatment: approximately 18 received Ad26.COV2.S at low or high dose, single or two shots; 5 received placebo; per-sample allocation not given. Sample collection was performed on day 63 after the first vaccine or placebo injection. Trimming removed 7 bases from V and 6 bases from J, with 16 bases in between. This CDR3 contains 14 residues. Germline V gene data show CDR1 as MNHEY and CDR2 as SVGAGI. As for this clone: Its antigen is still unknown.

Repertoires were generated with immunoSEQ multiplex PCR, while TCRdb's copy carries only in-frame clones and drops some. The sample includes some 400,000 clones, 89% of them seen just once. The source was peripheral blood, collected in a trial of Ad26.COV2.S vaccine versus placebo. The receptor comes from a person aged 18 to 59 who received the Ad26.COV2.S COVID-19 vaccine or a placebo. The rearrangement joins TRBV6-5 to TRBJ1-5; a possible D gene is TRBD1 (5 bases). Here the CDR3 reads CASIADSSAQPQHF. CDR3 DNA sequence: TGTGCCAGCATTGCCGACAGTTCCGCTCAGCCCCAGCATTTT.